The rows below give T cell receptor beta chains drawn from one sample of a study of cytomegalovirus exposure and HLA in healthy donors. Generated by immunoSEQ multiplex PCR, the TCRdb table keeps only in-frame clones and is missing some. Found here are 100,000 to 150,000 clones; the top ten clones hold about 2.7%. The sequenced sample consisted of PBMCs. The source of these receptors is a man aged 25-45 years in good health and CMV-seronegative. CDR3s include the opening cysteine and the closing phenylalanine or tryptophan. A D gene is named only where the DNA matches it firmly.

v_call	j_call	d_call	cdr3_nt	cdr3_aa
TRBV7-9	TRBJ2-1	NA	TGTGCCAGCAGCGTCAACTTTGAGCAGTTCTTC	CASSVNFEQFF
TRBV5-1	TRBJ2-1	NA	TGCGCCAGCAGGATGACAGTCCCCTCCTACAATGAGCAGTTCTTC	CASRMTVPSYNEQFF
TRBV30	TRBJ1-2	NA	TGTGCCTGGAGGTGGCCGGGACGGGAGTCTAACTATGGCTACACCTTC	CAWRWPGRESNYGYTF
TRBV6-1	TRBJ1-2	TRBD1	TGTGCCAGCAGGACCGGACAGGGAGACTATGGCTACACCTTC	CASRTGQGDYGYTF
TRBV7-9	TRBJ1-2	NA	TGTGCCAGCAGCTTATCCAGGGGTGACCACACCTTC	CASSLSRGDHTF
TRBV7-9	TRBJ2-5	TRBD2	TGTGCCAGCAGCCGATCCGGGGCTAGCGGGAGGAAAGAGACCCAGTACTTC	CASSRSGASGRKETQYF
TRBV6-5	TRBJ2-7	NA	TGTGCCAGCAGTTCCTCTTCGGAGCAGTACTTC	CASSSSSEQYF
TRBV19	TRBJ1-2	NA	TGTGCCAGTAGTCCCATGGGTGTTGGGCAGGGGCGAAATGGCTACACCTTC	CASSPMGVGQGRNGYTF
TRBV7-6	TRBJ2-7	TRBD1	TGTGCCAGCAGCCCAATCTCAGGGGGCTCCTACGAGCAGTACTTC	CASSPISGGSYEQYF
TRBV7-9	TRBJ2-7	TRBD1	TGTGCCAGCAGCTTAGGGACAGGGGACGACGAGCAGTACTTC	CASSLGTGDDEQYF
TRBV5-6	TRBJ1-1	NA	TGTGCCAGCAGCTTGGTCGGGGTGAACACTGAAGCTTTCTTT	CASSLVGVNTEAFF
TRBV4-2	TRBJ1-2	NA	TGTGCCAGCAGCTCGGCTGCGGGGAGTAACTATGGCTACACCTTC	CASSSAAGSNYGYTF
TRBV27	TRBJ1-1	TRBD1	TGTGCCAGTCAAAAACAGGGGGCATACACTGAAGCTTTCTTT	CASQKQGAYTEAFF
TRBV23-1	TRBJ1-1	NA	TGCGCCAGCAGTCAATCCGGACAGTCGGGGGGAGCTTTCTTT	CASSQSGQSGGAFF
TRBV5-6	TRBJ2-2	TRBD2	TGTGCCAGCAGCCTCGGGACTAGCTACCGCACCGGGGAGCTGTTTTTT	CASSLGTSYRTGELFF
TRBV5-4	TRBJ2-3	TRBD2	TGTGCCAGCAGCTTCGGAGGGACTAGCGGGAGGGGCGATTCGCAGTATTTT	CASSFGGTSGRGDSQYF
TRBV28	TRBJ2-7	NA	TGTGCCAGCAGTCCAAAATACGAGCAGTACTTC	CASSPKYEQYF
TRBV4-2	TRBJ1-1	TRBD1	TGTGCCAGCAGCCACGGGACAGAGAACACTGAAGCTTTCTTT	CASSHGTENTEAFF
TRBV29-1	TRBJ2-7	NA	TGCAGCGTTGAAGTTCGTTACCAGGGAAGGACCTACGAGCAGTACTTC	CSVEVRYQGRTYEQYF
TRBV6-1	TRBJ2-5	TRBD1	TGTGCCACGGGACAGACCTCGTACCAAGAGACCCAGTACTTC	CATGQTSYQETQYF
TRBV7-2	TRBJ2-7	TRBD2	TGTGCCAGCAGCTTATCCAGCGGGAGGGCCGGCAACGAGCAGTACTTC	CASSLSSGRAGNEQYF
TRBV28	TRBJ2-2	TRBD2	TGTGCCAGCAGTCGACTAGCGGGAGGGATCACCGGGGAGCTGTTTTTT	CASSRLAGGITGELFF
TRBV19	TRBJ1-1	TRBD1	TGTGCCAGTAGTAGACCCGGGACAGTGGACACTGAAGCTTTCTTT	CASSRPGTVDTEAFF
TRBV2	TRBJ2-3	NA	TGTGCCAGCAGAATGACAGCTAGCACAGATACGCAGTATTTT	CASRMTASTDTQYF
TRBV5-4	TRBJ2-4	NA	TGTGCCAGCAGCTTGGGGGACTTGGGCAAAAACATTCAGTACTTC	CASSLGDLGKNIQYF
TRBV9	TRBJ1-4	NA	TGTGCCAGCAGCGCCTCAGGGGTAGAAGAAAAACTGTTTTTT	CASSASGVEEKLFF